The following is a TCR beta chain sequence with its context. This record belongs to a study of blood T cell repertoires in COVID-19. About the research overall: There were acute and convalescent COVID-19 samples, and they came from the United States, Italy and Spain.

The Seattle patients joined while their infection was active and were tracked longitudinally afterward. Source study methods: Counts of nucleated cells, estimated from reference gene primer amplification, were obtained. Assay: immunoSEQ multiplex PCR; the TCRdb copy retains only in-frame clones and omits some. D and trimming were read from the DNA, whereas the V and J calls and clone size are those reported in that table. The sample consists of some 48,000 clones, roughly 93% of them appearing once. This clonotype originated in a man aged 60-69 years with COVID-19, enrolled during active disease. Sequencing was done on a sample of peripheral blood.

CDR3 amino acids: CASSLDRRGTVTYEQYF. CDR3 DNA: TGTGCCAGCAGCTTAGATCGGAGGGGGACAGTCACCTACGAGCAGTACTTC. The chain carries TRBV11-3 and TRBJ2-7; possible D gene TRBD1, 7 bases. This CDR3 region has 17 residues. Trimming removed 0 bases at V and 2 bases at J, with 17 bases between. The germline V gene encodes CDR1 SGHNT and CDR2 YENEEA. The entire variable domain, with the rest obtained from reference TRBV11-3 and TRBJ2-7, is as follows: EAGVVQSPRYKIIEKKQPVAFWCNPISGHNTLYWYLQNLGQGPELLIRYENEEAVDDSQLPKDRFSAERLKGVDSTLKIQPAELGDSAVYLCASSLDRRGTVTYEQYFGPGTRLTVT.